The 16 T cell receptor beta chains in this list originate from one sample, sequenced in a study of PD-L1 blockade in urothelial cancer. The time point denotes: pretreatment peripheral blood. Profiling relied on immunoSEQ multiplex PCR, and the TCRdb table lists in-frame clones only, not all of them. The sample lists some 89,000 clones; 70% to 90% were seen once. The input for sequencing was PBMCs, taken around atezolizumab (anti-PD-L1) treatment. These receptors originate from a man aged 55-75 years with urothelial cancer.

This chain links TRBV27 with TRBJ2-3; TRBD2 aligns across 9 bases. CDR3 length equals 15 residues. With 6 bases clipped from V and 6 bases from J, the junction kept 10 bases outside the gene matches. The germline V gene encodes CDR1 MNHEY and CDR2 SMNVEV (reference sequence). This CDR3 reads CASRNGGRAGDTQYF. In DNA, the CDR3 is TGTGCCAGCAGAAATGGCGGGAGGGCCGGGGATACGCAGTATTTT.

The chain employs TRBV18 and TRBJ1-2; TRBD1 matches 9 bases. CDR3 length equals 14 residues. Trimming took 2 bases from V and 5 from J; bases not matched to a gene: 3. Germline V CDR1 and CDR2: KGHSH, LQKENI. The CDR3 reads CASSPEGQGYGYTF. CDR3 sequence (DNA): TGTGCCAGCTCACCAGAGGGACAGGGTTATGGCTACACCTTC.

V usage is TRBV5-5 and J usage is TRBJ2-1; 7 bases map to TRBD2. J gave up 4 bases and V 6 bases, and 10 bases lay outside the gene matches. Germline V lookup: CDR1 SGHKS, CDR2 YYEKEE (reference sequence). The CDR3 sequence is 15 residues long. CDR3 residues: CASTLSGGSYNEQFF. The CDR3 DNA reads TGTGCCAGCACCCTGTCGGGGGGTTCATACAATGAGCAGTTCTTC.

This chain links TRBV9 with TRBJ1-1; 10 bases match TRBD1. Looked up from germline, CDR1 is SGDLS and CDR2 is YYNGEE. The CDR3 runs 17 residues. The V segment lost 4 bases and the J segment 4 bases; nucleotides outside the gene matches: 13. CDR3 in amino acids: CASSPQRGDRGRTEAFF. In DNA, the CDR3 is TGTGCCAGCAGCCCTCAGAGGGGGGACAGGGGACGCACTGAAGCTTTCTTT.

The V call is TRBV4-1, the J call TRBJ2-5; 7 nucleotides agree with TRBD2. Unmatched junction bases numbered 5, after V lost 3 bases and J lost 4 bases. Germline CDR1 is MGHRA and CDR2 is YSYEKL. This CDR3 is 14 amino acids long. The CDR3 loop is CASSQLSGTETQYF. The DNA for the CDR3 is TGCGCCAGCAGCCAGCTGAGCGGGACAGAGACCCAGTACTTC.

CDR3 loop: CASSVSGQPRYEQYF. CDR3 nucleotides: TGCGCCAGCAGCGTATCGGGACAGCCGAGGTACGAGCAGTACTTC. The gene calls are TRBV5-1 and TRBJ2-7, with 7 bases aligning to TRBD1. CDR1 and CDR2 from the germline V gene are SGHRS and YFSETQ. This CDR3 spans 15 amino acids. V lost 4 bases to trimming and J lost 4 bases; unmatched junction nucleotides: 11.

This chain connects TRBV30 to TRBJ1-1; D is possibly TRBD1 (5 bases). Germline V gene data show CDR1 as GTSNPN and CDR2 as SVGIG (reference sequence). V lost 4 bases, J lost 1 base, and 7 bases lay in between. The CDR3 totals 12 residues. In DNA, the CDR3 is TGTGCCTGGATGGGGCGGAACACTGAAGCTTTCTTT. It specifies CAWMGRNTEAFF.

This clone showed up just a few times. The chain couples TRBV27 to TRBJ1-5; D is uncertain. In germline, CDR1 is MNHEY, CDR2 SMNVEV (reference sequence). Deletions cut 3 bases from V and 4 bases from J, with 10 bases between. This CDR3 is built from 14 residues. CDR3 in amino acids: CASSLARFNQPQHF. The CDR3 DNA reads as TGTGCCAGCAGTTTGGCCAGGTTTAATCAGCCCCAGCATTTT.

The chain links TRBV9 to TRBJ2-1; D gene unclear. V dropped 0 bases and J dropped 0 bases, with 13 bases sitting between them. The length of the CDR3 is 17 residues. Germline CDR1 and CDR2: SGDLS and YYNGEE. Here the CDR3 reads CASSVEVSRSSYNEQFF. Written as DNA, the CDR3 is TGTGCCAGCAGCGTAGAGGTTAGCCGAAGCTCCTACAATGAGCAGTTCTTC.

CDR3 sequence reads: CASSLRGLTYEQYF. The CDR3 region has the DNA TGCGCCAGCAGCTTGAGAGGACTAACCTACGAGCAGTACTTC. The chain uses TRBV5-1 and TRBJ2-7; possible D gene TRBD2, 6 bases. Germline V gene data show CDR1 as SGHRS and CDR2 as YFSETQ. This CDR3 contains 14 residues. V lost 1 base to trimming and J lost 2 bases, with 10 bases between them.

This chain uses TRBV9 with TRBJ2-3, with 7 positions matching TRBD2. Per the germline V gene, CDR1 is SGDLS and CDR2 is YYNGEE. The CDR3 loop spans 15 amino acids. The trim removed 0 bases at V and 5 bases at J, leaving 6 bases unmatched. The CDR3, as DNA: TGTGCCAGCAGCGTAGGGGGGGGTGGTGGAGATACGCAGTATTTT. It is translated as CASSVGGGGGDTQYF.

The chain is built from TRBV11-2 and TRBJ2-7, with D possibly matching TRBD2 (5 bases). Deletions cut 5 bases from V and 2 bases from J, with 22 bases between. This CDR3 comprises 17 residues. CDR1 and CDR2 from the germline V gene are SGHAT and FQNNGV. The CDR3 reads CASSPWTMMRATYEQYF. The CDR3 DNA sequence: TGTGCCAGCAGCCCCTGGACGATGATGAGGGCGACCTACGAGCAGTACTTC.

The rearrangement uses TRBV6-1 and TRBJ1-2; no clear D gene. V dropped 6 bases and J dropped 0 bases, with 11 bases sitting between them. Germline assignment: CDR1 MNHNS and CDR2 SASEGT. This CDR3 contains 14 residues. The CDR3 region is CASSLGWANYGYTF. The CDR3 region has the DNA TGTGCCAGCAGCCTCGGGTGGGCTAACTATGGCTACACCTTC.

CDR3 sequence: CAISESQRGPARLAQHF. CDR3 in DNA: TGTGCCATCAGTGAGTCACAAAGGGGCCCCGCAAGGTTAGCCCAGCATTTT. The V call is TRBV10-3, the J call TRBJ1-5, with a possible D match to TRBD1 (5 bases). Germline loops: CDR1 ENHRY, CDR2 SYGVKD. This CDR3 is 17 amino acids long. V lost 0 bases and J lost 11, with 23 bases in between.

This rearrangement joins TRBV25-1 to TRBJ1-5; possibly TRBD1 for D (6 bases). This CDR3 region has 14 residues. Trimming shortened V by 3 bases and J by 8 bases, and 14 bases separated the two germline ends. The germline V gene encodes CDR1 MGHDK and CDR2 SYGVNS. CDR3 protein: CASSEGQGREPQHF. The CDR3 DNA reads TGTGCCAGCAGTGAGGGACAAGGAAGGGAGCCCCAGCATTTT.

This chain joins TRBV19 and TRBJ1-2, with TRBD1 identical over 7 bases. Germline CDR1 LNHDA, CDR2 SQIVND (reference sequence). The length of the CDR3 is 12 residues. Unmatched junction bases numbered 6, after V lost 5 bases and J lost 9 bases. The CDR3: CASSQDRFRYTF. For the CDR3, the DNA is TGTGCCAGTAGTCAGGACAGGTTTCGCTACACCTTC.